A single sample is the source of the 15 T cell receptor beta chains below, sequenced in a study of blood T cell repertoires in COVID-19. The assay was immunoSEQ multiplex PCR, and TCRdb's table has in-frame clones only and misses some. This repertoire shows 200,000 to 250,000 clones, more than 80% found once; its top ten account for more than 3.5%. The sequenced material came from PBMCs or T cells enriched from blood (not recorded which). These receptors all come from a woman aged 35 to 49 with acute COVID-19.

The chain has TRBV5-1 and TRBJ2-7; 10 bases line up with TRBD2. The V gene's germline CDR1 is SGHRS and CDR2 YFSETQ. The CDR3 is 15 residues long. Unmatched junction bases numbered 10, after V lost 4 bases and J lost 6 bases. The CDR3 region is CASSTLAGGLLEQYF. The CDR3 nucleotides read TGCGCCAGCAGCACCTTAGCGGGGGGCCTCCTCGAGCAGTACTTC. Complete variable domain (other parts from reference TRBV5-1 and TRBJ2-7): KAGVTQTPRYLIKTRGQQVTLSCSPISGHRSVSWYQQTPGQGLQFLFEYFSETQRNKGNFPGRFSGRQFSNSRSEMNVSTLELGDSALYLCASSTLAGGLLEQYFGPGTRLTVT.

V is TRBV18 and J is TRBJ1-2, with TRBD1 matching over 7 bases. The ends lost 5 bases at V and 14 bases at J; junction bases unmatched: 17. The CDR3 is 14 residues long. The germline V gene encodes CDR1 KGHSH and CDR2 LQKENI. CDR3 protein: CASSAPGQRSVITF. The CDR3 DNA sequence: TGTGCCAGCTCAGCGCCGGGACAGCGTTCGGTGATAACCTTC.

The chain is built from TRBV2 and TRBJ1-2; 7 bases match TRBD1. Germline CDR1 is SNHLY and CDR2 is FYNNEI. This CDR3 has 14 residues. Trimming at V came to 7 bases and at J to 8 bases, leaving 13 bases not matched to a gene. This CDR3 is CASKRSQGQLGYTF. In DNA form, the CDR3 reads TGTGCCAGCAAGAGATCACAGGGACAGTTAGGCTACACCTTC.

V gene TRBV14 combines with J gene TRBJ1-3; unclear D gene. Germline CDR1 reads SGHDN; CDR2 reads FVKESK. Trimming removed 0 bases from V and 7 bases from J, with 10 bases in between. The CDR3 has 14 amino acids. CDR3 residues: CASSQDRPGNTIYF. DNA of the CDR3: TGTGCCAGCAGCCAAGACCGCCCCGGGAACACCATATATTTT.

The chain uses TRBV7-2 and TRBJ2-5, with TRBD1 matching 8 bases. Germline values: CDR1 SGHTA, CDR2 FQGNSA. V was pared by 0 bases and J by 0 bases, with 3 bases of the junction left unmatched. The CDR3 covers 16 residues. CDR3 DNA: TGTGCCAGCAGCTTAGCCGGGACAGGATACCAAGAGACCCAGTACTTC. Translation gives CASSLAGTGYQETQYF.

This chain uses TRBV19 with TRBJ1-5; D unclear. This CDR3 is built from 15 residues. Trimming pared 0 bases from V and 0 bases from J, leaving 6 bases between. Germline assignment: CDR1 LNHDA and CDR2 SQIVND (reference sequence). CDR3 DNA: TGTGCCAGTAGTATAGATACAGATAGCAATCAGCCCCAGCATTTT. Encoded protein: CASSIDTDSNQPQHF.

This clone was seen more than once but under ten times. The V and J genes are TRBV7-9 and TRBJ2-1; TRBD2 might be the D (5 bases). Germline V gene sequence: CDR1 SEHNR, CDR2 FQNEAQ (reference sequence). CDR3 size: 14 residues. V lost 0 bases and J lost 5, with 8 bases in between. The CDR3: CASSLARENNEQFF. The CDR3 coding sequence is TGTGCCAGCAGCTTAGCCCGGGAAAACAATGAGCAGTTCTTC.

Only one count was recorded for this clone. The chain combines TRBV9 with TRBJ2-5; D unclear. Germline values: CDR1 SGDLS, CDR2 YYNGEE. The V end lost 5 bases, the J end lost 4 bases, and 9 bases lay between the germline ends. CDR3 size: 12 residues. CDR3 nucleotides: TGTGCCAGCAGTAAATCGGGAGAGACCCAGTACTTC. Its translation is CASSKSGETQYF. Together with reference TRBV9 and TRBJ2-5, the CDR3 gives the full variable domain: DSGVTQTPKHLITATGQRVTLRCSPRSGDLSVYWYQQSLDQGLQFLIQYYNGEERAKGNILERFSAQQFPDLHSELNLSSLELGDSALYFCASSKSGETQYFGPGTRLLVL.

The chain combines TRBV10-3 with TRBJ1-1; D might be TRBD1 (6 bases). The V gene lost 3 bases and the J gene lost 1 base, with 12 bases spanning the gap. The CDR3 totals 15 residues. Germline V gives CDR1 ENHRY, CDR2 SYGVKD. The CDR3: CAISDSDSANTEAFF. The CDR3, as DNA: TGTGCCATCAGTGATTCGGACAGCGCGAACACTGAAGCTTTCTTT.

The chain uses TRBV5-1 and TRBJ1-4; TRBD1 matches 8 bases. CDR3 size: 14 residues. Trimming removed 4 bases from V and 8 bases from J; junction bases left unmatched: 7. Germline lookup yields CDR1 SGHRS and CDR2 YFSETQ. CDR3 sequence (DNA): TGCGCCAGCAGCCCCAGGGGGCAAGAGGAAAAACTGTTTTTT. Its translation is CASSPRGQEEKLFF.

The chain joins TRBV7-9 to TRBJ1-1, with unresolved D. CDR1 is SEHNR and CDR2 is FQNEAQ in the germline V gene (reference sequence). CDR3 length: 14 amino acids. The V and J ends lost 7 bases and 2 bases respectively, with 14 bases between them. The CDR3 bases are TGTGCCAGCAACCCATCGGGGTACAACACTGAAGCTTTCTTT. It codes for CASNPSGYNTEAFF.

The chain couples TRBV18 to TRBJ1-3, with TRBD1 as a possible D gene (6 bases). The length of the CDR3 is 17 residues. The germline V and J ends were trimmed by 1 base and 0 bases, with 13 bases remaining between them. CDR1 is KGHSH and CDR2 is LQKENI in the germline V gene. The CDR3, as DNA: TGTGCCAGCTCACCACAATCAAGGGACATCTCTGGAAACACCATATATTTT. It translates to CASSPQSRDISGNTIYF.

The chain carries TRBV18 and TRBJ2-3, with 7 positions matching TRBD1. The CDR3 covers 16 residues. Germline V gives CDR1 KGHSH, CDR2 LQKENI. Germline trimming cut 3 bases from V and 6 bases from J; bases unmatched to any gene: 12. Here the CDR3 reads CASSPDRVLIEDTQYF. CDR3 nucleotide sequence: TGTGCCAGCTCACCCGACAGGGTTTTGATCGAGGATACGCAGTATTTT.

The V call is TRBV19, the J call TRBJ1-1, with D possibly being TRBD1 (6 bases). The V end lost 3 bases, the J end lost 0 bases, and 11 bases lay between the germline ends. Per germline, CDR1 LNHDA and CDR2 SQIVND (reference sequence). This CDR3 has 15 amino acids. CDR3 in amino acids: CASSISQGLNTEAFF. As DNA, the CDR3 is TGTGCCAGTAGTATCTCACAGGGTTTGAACACTGAAGCTTTCTTT.

The rearrangement uses TRBV5-5 and TRBJ2-5, with 7 bases identical to TRBD2. Trimming at V came to 0 bases and at J to 2 bases, leaving 4 bases not matched to a gene. Germline lookup yields CDR1 SGHKS and CDR2 YYEKEE (reference sequence). This CDR3 comprises 15 residues. The CDR3 sequence is CASSLVWGGQETQYF. The CDR3, as DNA: TGTGCCAGCAGCTTGGTTTGGGGGGGACAAGAGACCCAGTACTTC.